This T cell receptor (beta chain) was profiled in a study of blood T cell repertoires in COVID-19. Trimming took 5 bases from V and 2 from J; bases not matched to a gene: 4. CDR1 is KGHDR and CDR2 is SFDVKD in the germline V gene. The CDR3 has 15 amino acids. TCRdb keeps only in-frame clones here, not all; method: immunoSEQ multiplex PCR. The sample gives about 200,000 clones, approximately 80% of which show up once; about 5% is in the top ten. The V gene is TRBV24-1, the J gene TRBJ2-3; TRBD2 matches at 9 bases. The receptor comes from a woman aged 55-70 years with acute COVID-19. Sequencing was done on a sample of PBMCs or T cells enriched from blood (not recorded which). Here the CDR3 reads CATSGAGGYTDTQYF. CDR3 bases: TGTGCCACCAGTGGGGCGGGGGGGTACACAGATACGCAGTATTTT.